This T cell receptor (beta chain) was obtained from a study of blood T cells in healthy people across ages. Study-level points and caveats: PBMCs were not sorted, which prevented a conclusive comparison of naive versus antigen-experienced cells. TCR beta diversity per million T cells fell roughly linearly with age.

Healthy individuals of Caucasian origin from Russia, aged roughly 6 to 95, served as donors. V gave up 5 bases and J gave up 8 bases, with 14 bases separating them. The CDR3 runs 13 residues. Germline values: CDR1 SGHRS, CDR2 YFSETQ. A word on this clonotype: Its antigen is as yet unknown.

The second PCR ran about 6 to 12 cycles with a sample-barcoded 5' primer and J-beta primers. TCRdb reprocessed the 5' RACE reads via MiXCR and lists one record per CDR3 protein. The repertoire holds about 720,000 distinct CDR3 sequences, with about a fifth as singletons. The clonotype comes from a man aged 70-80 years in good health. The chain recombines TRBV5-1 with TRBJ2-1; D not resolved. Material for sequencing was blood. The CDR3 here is CASRKDQPHEQFF. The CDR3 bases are TGCGCCAGCAGAAAGGACCAGCCCCATGAGCAGTTCTTC.